The sequence of this TCR beta chain was determined in a study of T cells in localized non-small cell lung cancer. Notes on the study in general: In adjacent lung, a median around 57 of the top 100 tumor clones were found. Tumor samples were not multi-region, leaving intratumor heterogeneity unexcluded. A higher density of T cells in blood coincided with extended overall survival.

Trimming shortened V by 1 base and J by 7 bases, and 14 bases separated the two germline ends. The CDR3 totals 15 residues. Looked up from germline, CDR1 is LGHNA and CDR2 is YNFKEQ. In regard to this clone: Its cognate antigen is unknown.

Using immunoSEQ multiplex PCR, the repertoire was profiled, and TCRdb retains in-frame clones only, with some absent. The data contain tens of thousands of clones, around 88% of them singletons. The genes are TRBV4-2 and TRBJ1-5; maybe TRBD1 (6 bases). The sequenced sample was peripheral blood, obtained before any cancer treatment. The clonotype originates from a woman aged 40-70 years with stage I lung adenocarcinoma. The CDR3 DNA is TGTGCCAGCAGCCAAGGACACAGGGAGATACAGCCCCAGCATTTT. Translation: CASSQGHREIQPQHF.